The 17 T cell receptor beta chains given below trace back to one sample, sequenced in a study of Ad26.COV2.S vaccination and SARS-CoV-2 variants (dated by TCRdb to the early 2020s). Library method: the immunoSEQ multiplex PCR assay. Imported from immuneACCESS, the table was reduced by TCRdb to in-frame sequences with V and J called. These copies leave out some clones; in studies compared against another copy, an unresolved V gene accounts for under half, and the cause of the remainder is not known. The sample table holds 300,000 to 350,000 clones, of which 85% were seen once. The ten largest clonotypes hold around 2.2% of the sample. Interpreted using the paper, the treatment or condition label stands for: some 19 received Ad26.COV2.S at low or high dose, single or two shots; about 5 received placebo; per-sample allocation not given. Repertoires of vaccine and placebo recipients were sequenced from samples taken on day 63 after the first injection.

The sequences come from peripheral blood, collected in a trial of Ad26.COV2.S vaccine versus placebo. Receptor source: a person aged 18-60 years who received the Ad26.COV2.S COVID-19 vaccine or a placebo.

J is TRBJ1-6 and V is TRBV6-5; 7 bases are shared with TRBD1. There are 14 residues in the CDR3. V dropped 8 bases and J dropped 8; count of bases not matched to a gene: 9. Germline V gives CDR1 MNHEY, CDR2 SVGAGI. CDR3 in amino acids: CASHRGESDSPLHF. The CDR3 nucleotides read TGTGCCAGCCACAGGGGTGAATCGGATTCACCCCTCCACTTT.

V is TRBV7-3 and J is TRBJ2-1, with 7 nucleotides matching TRBD1. Germline CDR1 and CDR2: SGHTA and FQGTGA. CDR3 length: 15 residues. With V trimmed by 4 bases and J by 4 bases, 7 bases remained unmatched. The CDR3 sequence is CASSSTGEEYNEQFF. DNA of the CDR3: TGTGCCAGCAGCTCAACAGGGGAAGAGTACAATGAGCAGTTCTTC.

The chain carries TRBV5-6 and TRBJ2-7; D is ambiguous. CDR1 and CDR2 (germline): SGHDT, YYEEEE. Trimming removed 0 bases from V and 3 bases from J, with 13 bases in between. The CDR3 spans 15 residues. DNA of the CDR3: TGTGCCAGCAGCTTGGTTGGCCCCCCTGACTACGAGCAGTACTTC. Amino acids: CASSLVGPPDYEQYF.

The V call is TRBV7-6, the J call TRBJ2-6, with D unclear. CDR3 length: 18 residues. CDR1 and CDR2 from the germline V gene are SGHVS and FNYEAQ. V was cut by 5 bases and J by 0 bases, with 17 bases left in between. CDR3 residues: CASSRDRQDLSGANVLTF. DNA of the CDR3: TGTGCCAGCAGCCGAGACCGTCAGGACCTCTCTGGGGCCAACGTCCTGACTTTC.

The gene calls are TRBV18 and TRBJ1-4; D is perhaps TRBD1 (6 bases). Germline CDR1 and CDR2: KGHSH and LQKENI. Trimming shortened V by 5 bases and J by 0 bases, and 13 bases separated the two germline ends. The CDR3 has 16 residues. Here the CDR3 reads CASSTGQTATNEKLFF. CDR3 coding DNA: TGTGCCAGCTCAACCGGACAGACAGCAACTAATGAAAAACTGTTTTTT. The full variable domain, with the rest looked up from reference TRBV18 and TRBJ1-4, is NAGVMQNPRHLVRRRGQEARLRCSPMKGHSHVYWYRQLPEEGLKFMVYLQKENIIDESGMPKERFSAEFPKEGPSILRIQQVVRGDSAAYFCASSTGQTATNEKLFFGSGTQLSVL.

The J gene is TRBJ2-2, the V gene TRBV7-9; 7 bases agree with TRBD2. Trimming took 10 bases from V and 0 from J; bases not matched to a gene: 5. Germline V lookup: CDR1 SEHNR, CDR2 FQNEAQ (reference sequence). This CDR3 contains 14 residues. The CDR3 DNA reads TGTGCCATTACGGGACTAACGAACACCGGGGAGCTGTTTTTT. This translates into CAITGLTNTGELFF.

The CDR3 protein is CASSTQTGESKKLFF. DNA for the CDR3: TGTGCCAGTAGTACCCAGACAGGGGAGTCGAAAAAACTGTTTTTT. The gene calls are TRBV19 and TRBJ1-4; 8 bases align to TRBD1. Germline V gene sequence: CDR1 LNHDA, CDR2 SQIVND (reference sequence). V lost 4 bases to trimming and J lost 9 bases; unmatched junction nucleotides: 10. There are 15 residues in the CDR3.

There are a few counts of this clone. The chain combines TRBV2 with TRBJ1-5; weak D call: TRBD1 (5 bases). This CDR3 spans 13 amino acids. The ends were cut back, 4 bases at V and 4 bases at J, with 8 bases in the middle. Germline V lookup: CDR1 SNHLY, CDR2 FYNNEI. CDR3 amino acids: CASSGQPNQPQHF. Here the CDR3 DNA reads TGTGCCAGCAGTGGACAGCCTAATCAGCCCCAGCATTTT. Supplemented by reference TRBV2 and TRBJ1-5, the full variable domain reads EPEVTQTPSHQVTQMGQEVILRCVPISNHLYFYWYRQILGQKVEFLVSFYNNEISEKSEIFDDQFSVERPDGSNFTLKIRSTKLEDSAMYFCASSGQPNQPQHFGDGTRLSIL.

The chain recombines TRBV7-9 with TRBJ2-2; a weak D match, TRBD2 (5 bases). The V gene lost 3 bases and the J gene lost 5 bases, with 13 bases spanning the gap. This CDR3 is built from 15 residues. Germline V gene sequence: CDR1 SEHNR, CDR2 FQNEAQ (reference sequence). CDR3 DNA sequence: TGTGCCAGCAGCTTTACCGCGGGCGATACCGGGGAGCTGTTTTTT. It translates to CASSFTAGDTGELFF.

This rearrangement joins TRBV25-1 to TRBJ2-7; 8 bases agree with TRBD1. The ends lost 4 bases at V and 6 bases at J; junction bases unmatched: 8. This CDR3 spans 14 amino acids. Germline V gene data show CDR1 as MGHDK and CDR2 as SYGVNS. DNA of the CDR3: TGTGCCAGCAGTGCCCTAGGACAGGGAAGCGAGCAGTACTTC. Protein: CASSALGQGSEQYF.

V usage is TRBV19 and J usage is TRBJ1-5; 7 bases agree with TRBD1. From germline, CDR1 is LNHDA and CDR2 SQIVND (reference sequence). The CDR3 consists of 14 residues. The V gene end was trimmed by 3 bases and the J gene end by 4 bases; junction bases not matched to a gene: 3. CDR3 nucleotide sequence: TGTGCCAGTAGTATGAAGACAGGGAATCAGCCCCAGCATTTT. Amino acid sequence: CASSMKTGNQPQHF.

The J gene is TRBJ2-7, the V gene TRBV7-2, with D maybe TRBD2 (5 bases). CDR3 length: 13 amino acids. CDR1 and CDR2 from the germline V gene are SGHTA and FQGNSA. V gave up 3 bases and J gave up 3 bases, with 9 bases separating them. The CDR3 sequence is CASSFQRLYEQYF. The CDR3 region has the DNA TGTGCCAGCAGCTTCCAGCGGCTCTACGAGCAGTACTTC.

A few counts support this clone. The genes are TRBV29-1 and TRBJ2-1; 16 bases align to TRBD2. The CDR3 has 14 amino acids. Germline V CDR1 and CDR2: SQVTM, ANQGSEA. V lost 8 bases, J lost 10 bases, and 8 bases stayed unmatched. CDR3 nucleotide sequence: TGCAGCTCGGGACTAGCGGGGGGGCAGGACGAGCAGTTCTTC. Its translation is CSSGLAGGQDEQFF.

This clone occurred a few times. J is TRBJ1-1 and V is TRBV9, with 12 bases identical to TRBD1. J lost 3 bases, V lost 3 bases, and 15 bases had no gene match. CDR3 length: 19 amino acids. Germline-derived CDR1 and CDR2 are SGDLS and YYNGEE. CDR3 sequence (DNA): TGTGCCAGCAGCGCCCGAGCGCCGGGACAGGGGGCTGTGGACACTGAAGCTTTCTTT. It yields the protein CASSARAPGQGAVDTEAFF.

The chain uses TRBV7-8 and TRBJ2-7; TRBD1 might be the D (6 bases). The CDR3 covers 16 residues. Germline lookup yields CDR1 SGHVS and CDR2 FQNEAQ. V lost 8 bases, J lost 1 base, and 21 bases lay in between. The CDR3 here is CASGSQADRISYEQYF. In nucleotides, the CDR3 is TGTGCCAGCGGGTCCCAGGCTGACAGGATTTCCTACGAGCAGTACTTC.

Only a few counts were recorded for this clone. The chain uses TRBV2 and TRBJ1-1; D is unresolved. Germline assignment: CDR1 SNHLY and CDR2 FYNNEI. This CDR3 is built from 14 residues. The ends were cut back, 5 bases at V and 1 base at J, with 11 bases in the middle. CDR3 residues: CASSLQRGNTEAFF. The DNA for the CDR3 is TGTGCCAGCAGTCTACAAAGAGGGAACACTGAAGCTTTCTTT.

The chain recombines TRBV19 with TRBJ2-7, with 11 bases matching TRBD1. Germline assignment: CDR1 LNHDA and CDR2 SQIVND (reference sequence). V dropped 5 bases and J dropped 2; count of bases not matched to a gene: 5. The CDR3 loop spans 15 amino acids. The CDR3 is CASSGSGQGAYEQYF. CDR3 in DNA: TGTGCCAGTAGTGGTTCGGGACAGGGGGCCTACGAGCAGTACTTC.